A selection of T cell receptor beta chains follows, all from one sample in a study of preoperative IRX-2 immunotherapy in early breast cancer. The repertoire was sequenced with immunoSEQ multiplex PCR; TCRdb's copy has only in-frame clones and lacks some. The sample holds about 43,000 clones, approximately 95% seen once. The sample in question was tumor tissue, obtained after IRX-2 immunotherapy. These receptor sequences come from a human donor with breast cancer. Each CDR3 is given with its conserved first and last residue. D genes are given only for firm matches. Part of the rows lack a size; the others show once, few, many or a class for expanded clones.

TRBV6-5	.	.	TRBJ1-2	TGTGCCAGCAGTTACGCCCCATCCCGCTATGGCTACACCTTC	CASSYAPSRYGYTF
TRBV7-9	.	.	TRBJ2-3	TGTGCCAGCAGCTCCCTCCAGGGGGGGAAGACAGATACGCAGTATTTT	CASSSLQGGKTDTQYF
TRBV29-1	.	TRBD2	TRBJ2-2	TGCAGCGTTGGGGGTAGCGGGGCCGTGTGGGCCGGGGAGCTGTTTTTT	CSVGGSGAVWAGELFF
TRBV7-2	.	.	TRBJ2-1	TGTGCCAGCAGCTTAGATTTAGATTACAATGAGCAGTTCTTC	CASSLDLDYNEQFF
TRBV9	.	TRBD2	TRBJ2-5	TGTGCCAGCAGCGGAACGGGGACTATCGCAGAGACCCAGTACTTC	CASSGTGTIAETQYF
TRBV27	once	.	TRBJ2-5	TGTGCCAGCAGTTTCGGGTGGGGGGAGACCCAGTACTTC	CASSFGWGETQYF
TRBV7-3	.	TRBD1	TRBJ1-2	TGTGCCAGCCGGACCTACCACCGGGACAGTTATGGCTACACCTTC	CASRTYHRDSYGYTF
TRBV6-6	.	.	TRBJ1-4	TGTGCCAGCAACGGGCAGGGTGCGGCAACTAATGAAAAACTGTTTTTT	CASNGQGAATNEKLFF
TRBV9	.	.	TRBJ1-2	TGTGCCAGCAGCGCAGGCGGGGGGGGCGGCTATGGCTACACCTTC	CASSAGGGGGYGYTF
TRBV4-2	.	TRBD2	TRBJ2-7	TGTGCCAGCAGCCAAGAACTAGCGGGGAGGTACGAGCAGTACTTC	CASSQELAGRYEQYF
TRBV7-2	.	TRBD1	TRBJ1-5	TGTGCCAGCAGCTTAGTTGGGCAGGGGGCCCATCCCAGCAATCAGCCCCAGCATTTT	CASSLVGQGAHPSNQPQHF
TRBV7-3	.	.	TRBJ2-5	TGTGCCAGCAGCTTATCCCGATCGAGGCGGGAGACCCAGTACTTC	CASSLSRSRRETQYF
TRBV5-4	once	.	TRBJ2-3	TGTGCCAGCAGCTCCTACAGGGGAGGTGGTACGTTGAATACGCAGTATTTT	CASSSYRGGGTLNTQYF
TRBV28	.	.	TRBJ1-1	TGTGCCAGCAGCTCTTTAGGGGGTGGGGGAATTGGCAACGCTGAAGCTTTCTTT	CASSSLGGGGIGNAEAFF